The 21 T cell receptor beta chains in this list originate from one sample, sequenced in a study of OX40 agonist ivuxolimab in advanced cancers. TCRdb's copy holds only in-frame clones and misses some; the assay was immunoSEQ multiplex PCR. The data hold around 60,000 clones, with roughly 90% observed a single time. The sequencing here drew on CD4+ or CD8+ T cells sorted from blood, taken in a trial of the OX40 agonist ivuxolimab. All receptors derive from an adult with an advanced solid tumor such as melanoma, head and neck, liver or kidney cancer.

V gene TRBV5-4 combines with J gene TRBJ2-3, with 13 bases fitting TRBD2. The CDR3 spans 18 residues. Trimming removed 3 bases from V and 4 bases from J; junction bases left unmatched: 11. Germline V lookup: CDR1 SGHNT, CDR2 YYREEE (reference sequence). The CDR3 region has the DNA TGTGCCAGCAGCTCCGGACTAGCGGGAGTAGGGGGTCCAGATACGCAGTATTTT. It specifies CASSSGLAGVGGPDTQYF.

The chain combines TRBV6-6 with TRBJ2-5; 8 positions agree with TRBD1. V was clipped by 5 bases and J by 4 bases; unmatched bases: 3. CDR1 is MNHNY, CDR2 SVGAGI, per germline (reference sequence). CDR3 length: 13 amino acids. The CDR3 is CASSLQGGETQYF. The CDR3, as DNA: TGTGCCAGCAGTCTACAGGGGGGAGAGACCCAGTACTTC.

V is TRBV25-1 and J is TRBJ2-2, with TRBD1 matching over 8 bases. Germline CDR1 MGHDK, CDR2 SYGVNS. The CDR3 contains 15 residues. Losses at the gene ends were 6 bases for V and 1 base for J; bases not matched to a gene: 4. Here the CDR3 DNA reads TGTGCCAGCAGGATAGGACAGGGGAACACCGGGGAGCTGTTTTTT. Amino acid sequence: CASRIGQGNTGELFF.

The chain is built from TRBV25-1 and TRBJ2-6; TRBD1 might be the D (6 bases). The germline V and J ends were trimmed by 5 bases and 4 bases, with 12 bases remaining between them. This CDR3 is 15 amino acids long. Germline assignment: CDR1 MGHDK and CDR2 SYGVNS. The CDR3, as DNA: TGTGCCAGCAGTACCCCAGGGGTCGGGGCCAACGTCCTGACTTTC. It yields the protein CASSTPGVGANVLTF.

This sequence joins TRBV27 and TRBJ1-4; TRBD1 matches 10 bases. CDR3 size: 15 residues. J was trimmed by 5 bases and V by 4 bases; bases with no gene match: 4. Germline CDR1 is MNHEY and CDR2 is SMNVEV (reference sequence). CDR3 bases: TGTGCCAGCAGTTCCGCGGACAGGGGGAATGAAAAACTGTTTTTT. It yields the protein CASSSADRGNEKLFF.

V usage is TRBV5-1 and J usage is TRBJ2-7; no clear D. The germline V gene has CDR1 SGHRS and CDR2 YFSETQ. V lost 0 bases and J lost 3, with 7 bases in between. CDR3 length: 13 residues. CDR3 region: CASSLDGYYEQYF. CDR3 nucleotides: TGCGCCAGCAGCTTGGACGGGTACTACGAGCAGTACTTC.

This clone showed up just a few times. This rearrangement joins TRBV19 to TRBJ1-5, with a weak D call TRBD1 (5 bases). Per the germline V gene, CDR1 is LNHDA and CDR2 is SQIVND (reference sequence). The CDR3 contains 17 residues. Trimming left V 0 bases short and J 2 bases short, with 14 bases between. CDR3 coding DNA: TGTGCCAGTAGTATAGATCTCCCGGGGCTGGGCAATCAGCCCCAGCATTTT. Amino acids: CASSIDLPGLGNQPQHF.

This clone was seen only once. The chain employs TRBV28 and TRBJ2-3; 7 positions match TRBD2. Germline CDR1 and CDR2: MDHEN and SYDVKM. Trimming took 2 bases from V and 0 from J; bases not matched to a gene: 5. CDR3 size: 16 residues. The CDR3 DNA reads TGTGCCAGCAGTTTAGGGGCTAGCGGAAGCACAGATACGCAGTATTTT. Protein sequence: CASSLGASGSTDTQYF.

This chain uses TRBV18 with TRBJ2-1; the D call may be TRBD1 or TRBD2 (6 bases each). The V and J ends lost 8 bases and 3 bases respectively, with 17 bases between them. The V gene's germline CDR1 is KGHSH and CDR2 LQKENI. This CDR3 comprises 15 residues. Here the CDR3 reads CASQARGQDYNEQFF. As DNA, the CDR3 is TGTGCCAGCCAAGCCCGGGGGCAAGACTACAATGAGCAGTTCTTC.

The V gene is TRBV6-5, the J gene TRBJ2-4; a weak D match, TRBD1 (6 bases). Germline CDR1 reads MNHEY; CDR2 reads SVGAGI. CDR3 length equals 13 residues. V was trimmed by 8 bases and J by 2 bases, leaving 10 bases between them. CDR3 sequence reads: CASRRDTKNIQYF. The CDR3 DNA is TGTGCCAGCCGACGGGACACCAAAAACATTCAGTACTTC.

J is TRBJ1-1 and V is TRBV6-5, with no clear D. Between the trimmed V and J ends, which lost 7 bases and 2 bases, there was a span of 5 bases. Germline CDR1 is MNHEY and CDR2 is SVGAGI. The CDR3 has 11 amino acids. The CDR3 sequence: CASKRNTEAFF. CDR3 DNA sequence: TGTGCCAGCAAGAGAAACACTGAAGCTTTCTTT.

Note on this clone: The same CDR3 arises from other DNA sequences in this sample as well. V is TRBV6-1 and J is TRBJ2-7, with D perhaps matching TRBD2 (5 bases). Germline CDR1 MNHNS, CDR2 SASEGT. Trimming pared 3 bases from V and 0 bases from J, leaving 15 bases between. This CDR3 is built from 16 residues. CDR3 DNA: TGTGCCAGCAGTGATACCGGAGCGGATAGCTCCTACGAGCAGTACTTC. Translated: CASSDTGADSSYEQYF.

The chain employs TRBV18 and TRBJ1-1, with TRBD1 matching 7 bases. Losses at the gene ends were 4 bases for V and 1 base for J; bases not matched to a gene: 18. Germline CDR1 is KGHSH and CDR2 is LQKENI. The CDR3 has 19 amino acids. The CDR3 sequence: CASSQRVVLGGTPNTEAFF. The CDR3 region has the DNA TGTGCCAGCTCACAACGTGTAGTTTTAGGGGGCACGCCGAACACTGAAGCTTTCTTT.

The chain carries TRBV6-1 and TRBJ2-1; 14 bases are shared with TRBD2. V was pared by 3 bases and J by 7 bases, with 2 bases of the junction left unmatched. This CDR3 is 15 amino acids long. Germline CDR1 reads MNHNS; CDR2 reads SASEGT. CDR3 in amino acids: CASSDGLAGGNEQFF. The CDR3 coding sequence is TGTGCCAGCAGTGATGGACTAGCGGGGGGAAATGAGCAGTTCTTC.

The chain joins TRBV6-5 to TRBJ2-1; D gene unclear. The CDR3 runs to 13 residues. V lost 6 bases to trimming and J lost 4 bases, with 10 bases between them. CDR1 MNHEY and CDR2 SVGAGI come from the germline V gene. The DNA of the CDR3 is TGTGCCAGCAGACATACGGATTACAATGAGCAGTTCTTC. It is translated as CASRHTDYNEQFF.

CDR3 nucleotide sequence: TGTGCCAGCAGCGAAGTAGCGGGAGTAAACAATGAGCAGTTCTTC. Its protein is CASSEVAGVNNEQFF. J is TRBJ2-1 and V is TRBV9; TRBD2 aligns across 9 bases. The V gene end was trimmed by 3 bases and the J gene end by 5 bases; junction bases not matched to a gene: 6. The CDR3 consists of 15 residues. The V gene's germline CDR1 is SGDLS and CDR2 YYNGEE.

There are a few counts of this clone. The DNA for the CDR3 is TGTGCCAGCAGACGAAGGGATAGTTACCCGAACACTGAAGCTTTCTTT. It codes for CASRRRDSYPNTEAFF. V gene TRBV27 combines with J gene TRBJ1-1; no clear D. V lost 6 bases to trimming and J lost 1 base, with 18 bases between them. Germline CDR1 MNHEY, CDR2 SMNVEV (reference sequence). This CDR3 is built from 16 residues.

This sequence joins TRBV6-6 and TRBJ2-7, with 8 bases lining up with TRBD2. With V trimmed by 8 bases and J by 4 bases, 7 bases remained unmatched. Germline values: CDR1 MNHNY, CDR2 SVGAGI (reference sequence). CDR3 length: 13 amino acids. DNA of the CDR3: TGTGCCAGCTCGGGGGGGGGTCGGTACGAGCAGTACTTC. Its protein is CASSGGGRYEQYF.

The chain's CDR3 is CASFDAGAVQFF. Written as DNA, the CDR3 is TGTGCCAGCTTTGACGCGGGAGCGGTTCAGTTCTTC. The chain combines TRBV6-5 with TRBJ2-1; 7 positions match TRBD2. The V gene's germline CDR1 is MNHEY and CDR2 SVGAGI. Trimming removed 8 bases from V and 13 bases from J; junction bases left unmatched: 11. The length of the CDR3 is 12 residues.

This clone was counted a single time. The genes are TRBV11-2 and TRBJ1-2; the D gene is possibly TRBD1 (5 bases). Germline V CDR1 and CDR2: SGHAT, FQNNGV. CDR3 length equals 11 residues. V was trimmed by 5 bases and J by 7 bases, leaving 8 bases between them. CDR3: CASSPGRGYTF. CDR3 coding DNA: TGTGCCAGCAGCCCGGGACGTGGCTACACCTTC.

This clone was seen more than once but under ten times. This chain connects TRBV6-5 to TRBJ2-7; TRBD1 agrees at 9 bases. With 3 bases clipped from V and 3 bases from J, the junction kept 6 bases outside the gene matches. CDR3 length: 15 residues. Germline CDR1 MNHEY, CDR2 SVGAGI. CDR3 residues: CASSYSPGQGYEQYF. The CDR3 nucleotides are TGTGCCAGCAGTTATTCCCCGGGACAGGGCTACGAGCAGTACTTC.